This TCR beta chain was identified in a study of somatic mutations in cytotoxic T cells in rheumatoid arthritis. This clone was seen a few times. V was trimmed by 4 bases and J by 0 bases, leaving 18 bases between them. Germline loops: CDR1 ENHRY, CDR2 SYGVKD. CDR3 size: 18 residues. The table came from immunoSEQ multiplex PCR; TCRdb's copy has only in-frame clones and leaves some out. Altogether about 20,000 clones are present, approximately 80% being singletons, with the ten largest covering 13% to 15%. The sequence derives from an adult with rheumatoid arthritis. The rearrangement uses TRBV10-3 and TRBJ2-2; maybe TRBD1 (6 bases). Sequencing was done on a sample of CD8+ T cells sorted from blood. CDR3 in DNA: TGTGCCATCAGTGGGTCTAGAGACAGGACCGCGAACACCGGGGAGCTGTTTTTT. It yields the protein CAISGSRDRTANTGELFF.